The T cell receptor beta chain described here comes from a study of beta chain features in type 1 diabetes. Study information: Cell yields, gender and age were comparable in patients and healthy donors.

The V gene end was trimmed by 4 bases and the J gene end by 8 bases; junction bases not matched to a gene: 10. The CDR3 sequence is 15 residues long. Germline CDR1 SGHTA, CDR2 FQGNSA. CD4+ cells of the naive, central memory, regulatory and stem cell-like memory types were sorted via CD45RO/CCR7/CD25/CD127/CD95/CD27. Of the isolated RNA, all was reverse transcribed, and so the sequenced material was expressed TCRB transcripts. Data came from immunoSEQ multiplex PCR; TCRdb stores just in-frame clones and leaves some out. The sample holds 50,000 or so clones, approximately 43% seen once. A note on this clone: Its antigen is unknown.

Study results and limitations: Shortening that was moderate but significant affected the TCRB CDR3s of Type 1 diabetes patients in all four CD4+ subsets.

The gene calls are TRBV7-2 and TRBJ2-1; 8 bases agree with TRBD1. Material for sequencing was stem cell memory CD4+ T cells from blood. The clonotype was recovered from a man younger than 45 with type 1 diabetes. The CDR3 nucleotides read TGTGCCAGCAGCTCGCAGGGGGCTTTCATCTATGAGCAGTTCTTC. Amino acids: CASSSQGAFIYEQFF.